One and the same sample provided the 21 T cell receptor beta chains below, sequenced in a study of CD8+ T cells in alopecia areata. As for treatment: oral pan-JAK inhibitor, 5-10 mg twice daily. The sequencing template was cDNA reverse transcribed from extracted RNA. Sequencing was performed with immunoSEQ multiplex PCR; in TCRdb, only in-frame clones are kept and a portion is missing. This table has around 180,000 clones, just under 65% appearing once. The input for sequencing was CD4+ T cells sorted from blood, taken around week 49, from a patient treated with tofacitinib. These receptor sequences come from a human donor with alopecia areata.

The rearrangement links TRBV30 to TRBJ1-3; D not resolved. This CDR3 has 13 amino acids. V dropped 2 bases and J dropped 0 bases, with 5 bases sitting between them. The germline CDR1 and CDR2 sequences are GTSNPN and SVGIG (reference sequence). For the CDR3, the DNA is TGTGCCTGGAGTCCGGGCTCTGGAAACACCATATATTTT. Protein sequence: CAWSPGSGNTIYF.

J is TRBJ2-5 and V is TRBV30; 9 positions agree with TRBD2. J lost 2 bases, V lost 8 bases, and 12 bases had no gene match. Germline CDR1 is GTSNPN and CDR2 is SVGIG (reference sequence). The CDR3 spans 15 residues. Here the CDR3 reads CAGTRSAGGQETQYF. The CDR3 DNA reads as TGTGCCGGAACGCGGTCGGCGGGGGGGCAAGAGACCCAGTACTTC.

In this sample, this clone turned up a few times. The rearrangement joins TRBV19 to TRBJ2-2, with D perhaps being TRBD1 or TRBD2 (5 bases each). The ends were cut back, 9 bases at V and 3 bases at J, with 14 bases in the middle. The CDR3 loop spans 14 amino acids. CDR1 and CDR2 (germline): LNHDA, SQIVND (reference sequence). CDR3 nucleotide sequence: TGTGCCAGCCGGGGCGACAGCTACACCGGGGAGCTGTTTTTT. It codes for CASRGDSYTGELFF. The full variable domain, its missing parts supplied by reference TRBV19 and TRBJ2-2, is DGGITQSPKYLFRKEGQNVTLSCEQNLNHDAMYWYRQDPGQGLRLIYYSQIVNDFQKGDIAEGYSVSREKKESFPLTVTSAQKNPTAFYLCASRGDSYTGELFFGEGSRLTVL.

The chain is built from TRBV14 and TRBJ2-6; D not certain. CDR3 length: 11 amino acids. Trimming cost V 3 bases and J 11 bases, with 5 bases left between them. Germline CDR1 SGHDN, CDR2 FVKESK. CDR3 DNA: TGTGCCAGCAGCCACACGGACGTCCTGACTTTC. It codes for CASSHTDVLTF.

The table lists this clone with a few counts. The chain uses TRBV29-1 and TRBJ1-1; D gene ambiguous. The CDR3 contains 13 residues. Germline CDR1 SQVTM, CDR2 ANQGSEA. With 7 bases removed from V and 1 base from J, the gap between germline ends came to 13 bases. In nucleotides, the CDR3 is TGCAGCGCGCCCGGACTGGGGAACACTGAAGCTTTCTTT. Protein product: CSAPGLGNTEAFF. The full variable domain, completed using reference TRBV29-1 and TRBJ1-1, is SAVISQKPSRDICQRGTSLTIQCQVDSQVTMMFWYRQQPGQSLTLIATANQGSEATYESGFVIDKFPISRPNLTFSTLTVSNMSPEDSSIYLCSAPGLGNTEAFFGQGTRLTVV.

This chain joins TRBV9 and TRBJ2-2; 9 bases are a match to TRBD1. This CDR3 region has 15 residues. The germline V gene encodes CDR1 SGDLS and CDR2 YYNGEE. V was pared by 3 bases and J by 1 base, with 1 base of the junction left unmatched. DNA for the CDR3: TGTGCCAGCAGCGCGGGACAGGGGAACACCGGGGAGCTGTTTTTT. The encoded protein is CASSAGQGNTGELFF.

This clone has more than one count but fewer than ten. This specimen includes other DNA sequences encoding the same CDR3. The chain uses TRBV29-1 and TRBJ1-5; D remains unclear. The CDR3 sequence is 12 residues long. CDR1 and CDR2 from the germline V gene are SQVTM and ANQGSEA. Trimming stripped 6 bases from V and 0 bases from J, with 6 bases between. CDR3 coding DNA: TGCAGCGTCGCCAGTAGCAATCAGCCCCAGCATTTT. Residues: CSVASSNQPQHF.

This chain connects TRBV7-3 to TRBJ2-2; D possibly uses TRBD1 or TRBD2 (5 bases each). Germline V gene sequence: CDR1 SGHTA, CDR2 FQGTGA. Trimming took off 5 bases at V and 1 base at J, with 14 bases between the two ends. The CDR3 runs 16 residues. The CDR3 DNA follows: TGTGCCAGCAGCCCCCCTGGGACGGAGAACACCGGGGAGCTGTTTTTT. Translated, it gives CASSPPGTENTGELFF.

The rearrangement uses TRBV5-1 and TRBJ1-2, with D perhaps matching TRBD1 (6 bases). The CDR3 contains 14 residues. CDR1 is SGHRS and CDR2 is YFSETQ in the germline V gene. V was trimmed by 1 base and J by 6 bases, leaving 13 bases between them. CDR3 sequence: CASSLPGQTDGYTF. The CDR3, as DNA: TGCGCCAGCAGCTTGCCCGGACAGACCGATGGCTACACCTTC. Combining the CDR3 with reference TRBV5-1 and TRBJ1-2 gives the whole variable domain KAGVTQTPRYLIKTRGQQVTLSCSPISGHRSVSWYQQTPGQGLQFLFEYFSETQRNKGNFPGRFSGRQFSNSRSEMNVSTLELGDSALYLCASSLPGQTDGYTFGSGTRLTVV.

This rearrangement joins TRBV30 to TRBJ1-2, with 7 bases matching TRBD1. The CDR3 loop spans 13 amino acids. Germline loops: CDR1 GTSNPN, CDR2 SVGIG (reference sequence). V was pared by 4 bases and J by 5 bases, with 7 bases of the junction left unmatched. In nucleotides, the CDR3 is TGTGCCTGGAACTCGGCAGGGGGATATGGCTACACCTTC. Its translation is CAWNSAGGYGYTF.

This clone was observed a handful of times. DNA of the CDR3: TGCAGCGGATCAAGGGGGGCGAACACTGAAGCTTTCTTT. Translation gives CSGSRGANTEAFF. The chain combines TRBV29-1 with TRBJ1-1, with D tentatively TRBD1 (6 bases). Trimming pared 7 bases from V and 1 base from J, leaving 13 bases between. Germline values: CDR1 SQVTM, CDR2 ANQGSEA. This CDR3 has 13 residues.

This rearrangement joins TRBV30 to TRBJ1-5; D remains unclear. Between the trimmed V and J ends, which lost 4 bases and 1 base, there was a span of 8 bases. The length of the CDR3 is 13 residues. Germline assignment: CDR1 GTSNPN and CDR2 SVGIG (reference sequence). In nucleotides, the CDR3 is TGTGCCTGGAACCAGAGGAGCAATCAGCCCCAGCATTTT. Protein product: CAWNQRSNQPQHF.

This chain uses TRBV30 with TRBJ1-4; D not resolved. CDR1 and CDR2 (germline): GTSNPN, SVGIG (reference sequence). V was shortened by 3 bases and J by 4 bases, with 3 bases between the two germline ends. This CDR3 has 11 residues. The CDR3 loop reads CAWRDNEKLFF. CDR3 bases: TGTGCCTGGAGGGATAATGAAAAACTGTTTTTT.

This clone came up a few times. The rearrangement joins TRBV9 to TRBJ2-7; 13 positions agree with TRBD2. The CDR3 totals 15 residues. From germline, CDR1 is SGDLS and CDR2 YYNGEE. V shed 3 bases and J 4 bases; nucleotides not matched to a gene: 4. The CDR3 sequence: CASSAGTSGVYEQYF. CDR3 nucleotides: TGTGCCAGCAGCGCCGGGACTAGCGGGGTGTACGAGCAGTACTTC.

This sequence joins TRBV29-1 and TRBJ2-3, with D hard to call. Deletions cut 4 bases from V and 6 bases from J, with 11 bases between. Looked up from germline, CDR1 is SQVTM and CDR2 is ANQGSEA. The CDR3 sequence is 12 residues long. The CDR3 DNA is TGCAGCGTTGCGCCGACTGGGGATACGCAGTATTTT. Translating it yields CSVAPTGDTQYF.

The chain has TRBV4-2 and TRBJ1-2; unclear D gene. The length of the CDR3 is 15 residues. The germline V and J ends were trimmed by 4 bases and 2 bases, with 14 bases remaining between them. Germline V gene lookup returns CDR1 LGHNA and CDR2 YNFKEQ. The CDR3 DNA reads TGTGCCAGCAGCCCTCAGAATGCAAACAACTATGGCTACACCTTC. Translation gives CASSPQNANNYGYTF.

V gene TRBV15 combines with J gene TRBJ2-1, with D unclear. Germline loops: CDR1 LNHNV, CDR2 YYDKDF (reference sequence). The CDR3 consists of 15 residues. V dropped 0 bases and J dropped 2 bases, with 8 bases sitting between them. CDR3: CATSREPQTYNEQFF. DNA for the CDR3: TGTGCCACCAGCAGAGAACCCCAGACCTACAATGAGCAGTTCTTC.

The J gene is TRBJ2-5, the V gene TRBV7-8; D is undetermined. The germline gives CDR1 SGHVS, CDR2 FQNEAQ. There are 14 residues in the CDR3. The V and J ends lost 1 base and 1 base respectively, with 7 bases between them. Here the CDR3 reads CASSLVGPQETQYF. DNA for the CDR3: TGTGCCAGCAGCTTAGTAGGGCCCCAAGAGACCCAGTACTTC.

This chain uses TRBV4-3 with TRBJ2-3; D is ambiguous. The CDR3 contains 16 residues. V lost 1 base, J lost 4 bases, and 15 bases lay in between. Germline assignment: CDR1 LGHNA and CDR2 YSLEER. The CDR3 loop reads CASSQALKGGADTQYF. The CDR3 DNA follows: TGCGCCAGCAGCCAAGCTCTAAAGGGTGGGGCAGATACGCAGTATTTT.

This clone was picked up a small number of times. V is TRBV9 and J is TRBJ1-1; D gene unclear. Germline V gene sequence: CDR1 SGDLS, CDR2 YYNGEE. Deletions cut 4 bases from V and 4 bases from J, with 11 bases between. The CDR3 covers 13 residues. The CDR3 loop is CASSLRLGTEAFF. CDR3 DNA sequence: TGTGCCAGCAGCCTACGGCTGGGCACTGAAGCTTTCTTT.

This clone was counted a single time. The chain is built from TRBV29-1 and TRBJ2-7; 9 bases line up with TRBD1. This CDR3 is built from 14 residues. Trimming removed 6 bases from V and 7 bases from J; junction bases left unmatched: 13. The germline V gene has CDR1 SQVTM and CDR2 ANQGSEA. The DNA for the CDR3 is TGCAGCGTCGAATCGGGACAGGGTGGTCTAGAGCAGTACTTC. This translates into CSVESGQGGLEQYF.